This is a list of T cell receptor beta chains from one sample in a study of blood T cell repertoires in COVID-19. Profiling relied on immunoSEQ multiplex PCR, and the TCRdb table lists in-frame clones only, not all of them. Altogether roughly 100,000 clones are present, around 84% being singletons, with the ten largest covering 12%. The sequencing sample was made of peripheral blood. These receptor sequences come from a human donor in a cohort sampled during active COVID-19. CDR3s include the opening cysteine and the closing phenylalanine or tryptophan. Each record gives: D gene, V gene, J gene, clone size, CDR3 DNA, CDR3 protein. A D gene is named only where the DNA matches it firmly. The listing skips clone size in some rows; elsewhere it reads once, few, many or a size class.

TRBD2,TRBV4-2,TRBJ2-7,-,TGTGCCAGCAGCCAGACTCCGGGGGGGCTGAACGAGCAGTACTTC,CASSQTPGGLNEQYF
-,TRBV5-1,TRBJ2-5,-,TGCGCCAGCAGCCCCGGCGGAGGTCAAGAGACCCAGTACTTC,CASSPGGGQETQYF
TRBD2,TRBV19,TRBJ2-3,-,TGTGCCAGTTACCCCGGTTGGGCGGGGGGCTTTAGCACAGATACGCAGTATTTT,CASYPGWAGGFSTDTQYF
TRBD1,TRBV5-4,TRBJ2-3,-,TGTGCCAGCAGCTTGGAGGGGGCAAGAGATACGCAGTATTTT,CASSLEGARDTQYF
TRBD2,TRBV2,TRBJ2-5,-,TGTGCCAGCAGTGACAGCGGGGTTGAGACCCAGTACTTC,CASSDSGVETQYF
TRBD1,TRBV15,TRBJ2-2,-,TGTGCCACCAGCAGAGATCCACAGGGGGCGACCGGGGAGCTGTTTTTT,CATSRDPQGATGELFF
-,TRBV9,TRBJ1-4,-,TGTGCCAGCAGCGGGGCCCGAGACGGTGAAAAACTGTTTTTT,CASSGARDGEKLFF
-,TRBV21-1,TRBJ1-1,few,TGTGCCAGCAGAGAGGACAGAGACACTGAAGCTTTCTTT,CASREDRDTEAFF
TRBD1,TRBV6-5,TRBJ1-5,-,TGTGCCAGCGCCACCCGGACAGGGCCGAGGCAGCCCCAGCATTTT,CASATRTGPRQPQHF
TRBD1,TRBV5-8,TRBJ2-5,-,TGTGCCAGCAGCCCGACAGGGGCCCAAGAGACCCAGTACTTC,CASSPTGAQETQYF
-,TRBV15,TRBJ2-3,once,TGTGCCACCGCTGGAGGGGTGGGTTGGGATACGCAGTATTTT,CATAGGVGWDTQYF
TRBD1,TRBV12-5,TRBJ1-5,-,TGTGCTAGTGGGAGGGGACAGGGGGATAGCAATCAGCCCCAGCATTTT,CASGRGQGDSNQPQHF
-,TRBV14,TRBJ2-3,-,TGTGCCAGCAGCCAAGGGGCGAATACGCAGTATTTT,CASSQGANTQYF
TRBD1,TRBV10-1,TRBJ1-2,-,TGCGCCAGCAGTGAGGGAACCCGGGACAGTTCTTCCTATGGCTACACCTTC,CASSEGTRDSSSYGYTF
TRBD2,TRBV3-1/TRBV3-2,TRBJ2-1,-,TGTGCCAGCAGCCAAGATATCGGGGGCGGGAGGGAGCAGTTCTTC,CASSQDIGGGREQFF
-,TRBV10-2,TRBJ1-5,-,TGCGCCAGCAGTCCGGACAGAAATCAGCCCCAGCATTTT,CASSPDRNQPQHF
-,TRBV11-2,TRBJ2-7,-,TGTGCCAGCAGCTTTCGACAGCCCTACGAGCAGTACTTC,CASSFRQPYEQYF
TRBD1,TRBV19,TRBJ1-4,few,TGTGCCACAGGGGGTTTCGAAAAACTGTTTTTT,CATGGFEKLFF
TRBD2,TRBV19,TRBJ2-2,-,TGTGCCAGTAGTATAGGTAGCGGGGGGAACACCGGGGAGCTGTTTTTT,CASSIGSGGNTGELFF
-,TRBV4-3,TRBJ1-3,once,TGCGCCAGCAGCCAAGACGAGAGAGGGGGAAACACCATATATTTT,CASSQDERGGNTIYF
TRBD2,TRBV7-9,TRBJ2-5,-,TGTGCCAGCAGCATGACTAGCGGGGTTGAGACCCAGTACTTC,CASSMTSGVETQYF
-,TRBV19,TRBJ1-2,-,TGTGCCACCCTCCCCGGGGGGACATGGAGGTATGGCTACACCTTC,CATLPGGTWRYGYTF
-,TRBV15,TRBJ1-4,once,TGTGCCACCAGCAGAGATGCGGCAACTAATGAAAAACTGTTTTTT,CATSRDAATNEKLFF
-,TRBV3-1/TRBV3-2,TRBJ1-3,-,TGTGCCAGCAGCCCAGGGTTTGGAAACACCATATATTTT,CASSPGFGNTIYF
TRBD2,TRBV18,TRBJ2-1,-,TGTGCCAGCTCACCAATAAGCGGGGGGGCTTACAATGAGCAGTTCTTC,CASSPISGGAYNEQFF
-,TRBV7-8,TRBJ1-5,-,TGTGCCAGCAGCCCTAGCGGTAATAGCAATCAGCCCCAGCATTTT,CASSPSGNSNQPQHF
TRBD1,TRBV7-9,TRBJ1-5,-,TGTGCCAGCAGCCCCGGGACAGGGGGCTCAGGTCAGCCCCAGCATTTT,CASSPGTGGSGQPQHF
TRBD1,TRBV19,TRBJ2-7,-,TGTGCCAGTAGTATCGGGACAGCCTACGAGCAGTACTTC,CASSIGTAYEQYF
-,TRBV5-1,TRBJ2-3,-,TGCGCCAGCAGCTTGAGTAGAGGATTCGCAGATACGCAGTATTTT,CASSLSRGFADTQYF
TRBD1,TRBV5-4,TRBJ1-1,-,TGTGCCAGCACCACGGGACAGGGGAGGGGAGGGCGCTTGACTGAAGCTTTCTTT,CASTTGQGRGGRLTEAFF
-,TRBV18,TRBJ1-1,few,TGTGCCAGCTCGCCGCGGCTGGCGGGGACTGAAGCTTTCTTT,CASSPRLAGTEAFF
-,TRBV19,TRBJ2-6,-,TGTGCCAGTGCTCCCAGCTCTGGGGCCAACGTCCTGACTTTC,CASAPSSGANVLTF
TRBD2,TRBV6-2/TRBV6-3,TRBJ2-7,-,TGTGCCAGCAGTTACCTCCCGGGGGGGTCGGCGTGGCACGAGCAGTACTTC,CASSYLPGGSAWHEQYF
TRBD1,TRBV6-5,TRBJ2-7,-,TGTGCCAGCAGTCCAGGGGGCTCCCTTTACGAGCAGTACTTC,CASSPGGSLYEQYF
-,TRBV9,TRBJ2-5,-,TGTGCCAGCAGCGTAGGTCCAGCGTCGACCGGGGCCCAGTACTTC,CASSVGPASTGAQYF
-,TRBV4-2,TRBJ1-1,-,TGTGCCAGCAGCCCGGGGTCTTCGATGAACACTGAAGCTTTCTTT,CASSPGSSMNTEAFF
-,TRBV24-1,TRBJ2-5,-,TGTGCCACCCAACGACTAGTAGGGGAGACCCAGTACTTC,CATQRLVGETQYF
-,TRBV7-8,TRBJ1-6,-,TGTGCCAGCAGCCCCTCGGGGGGGAATTCACCCCTCCACTTT,CASSPSGGNSPLHF
-,TRBV7-8,TRBJ1-5,-,TGTGCCAGCAGCGCGGACAGTGGGCAGCAGCCCCAGCATTTT,CASSADSGQQPQHF
TRBD1,TRBV5-6,TRBJ2-1,once,TGTGCCAGCAGCTTCGCGACAGGGAACTACAATGAGCAGTTCTTC,CASSFATGNYNEQFF
-,TRBV20-1,TRBJ1-4,-,TGCAGTGCTAGTCAGGGAGGGGGGTCTAATGAAAAACTGTTTTTT,CSASQGGGSNEKLFF
-,TRBV5-1,TRBJ2-3,-,TGCGCCAGCAGCTTGGGGCAGACTAGCACAGATACGCAGTATTTT,CASSLGQTSTDTQYF
-,TRBV10-3,TRBJ1-2,-,TGTGCCATCAGTGCTTCCGCAGGGCAGTATGGCTACACCTTC,CAISASAGQYGYTF
TRBD2,TRBV2,TRBJ2-3,-,TGTGCCAGCAACCCTGGACTAGCGGGGGAAGATACGCAGTATTTT,CASNPGLAGEDTQYF
-,TRBV2,TRBJ2-7,few,TGTGCCAGCAGTGTAAGACCTAGAAACGAGCAGTACTTC,CASSVRPRNEQYF
TRBD1,TRBV6-5,TRBJ2-7,-,TGTGCCAGCAGACGACAGGGGGCGACCTACGAGCAGTACTTC,CASRRQGATYEQYF
-,TRBV10-3,TRBJ2-1,-,TGTGCCATCAGGGAGGAAGGGGCCTACAATGAGCAGTTCTTC,CAIREEGAYNEQFF
-,TRBV10-3,TRBJ1-1,-,TGTGCCATCAGTCAGGGAGGTGGCACTGAAGCTTTCTTT,CAISQGGGTEAFF
TRBD1,TRBV6-5,TRBJ1-6,-,TGTGCCAGCACTCAACAGGGGGCGGGGAATTCACCCCTCCACTTT,CASTQQGAGNSPLHF
TRBD1,TRBV10-3,TRBJ1-2,once,TGTGCCACTACAGGGGGCTATGGCTACACCTTC,CATTGGYGYTF
TRBD1,TRBV7-9,TRBJ2-6,once,TGTGCCAGCAGCTCTTCGGGACAGGCCCGAGGGGGGGCCAACGTCCTGACTTTC,CASSSSGQARGGANVLTF
TRBD2,TRBV9,TRBJ2-3,-,TGTGCCAGCAGCGCCGGACTAGCCATAATCACAGATACGCAGTATTTT,CASSAGLAIITDTQYF